The 17 T cell receptor beta chains given below trace back to one sample, sequenced in a study of blood T cell repertoires in COVID-19. TCRdb's table, derived via immunoSEQ multiplex PCR, lists solely in-frame clones and lacks some. The sample shows some 240,000 clones, approximately 88% of them seen only once. The sequenced sample was peripheral blood. These receptors all stem from a woman aged 70-85 years with COVID-19, enrolled during active disease.

On this clone itself: The same CDR3 can be traced to other DNA sequences in this sample. The chain uses TRBV7-2 and TRBJ2-5; D unclear. Trimming shortened V by 4 bases and J by 5 bases, and 8 bases separated the two germline ends. CDR3 length equals 12 residues. Germline CDR1 and CDR2: SGHTA and FQGNSA. The CDR3 sequence: CASSSYGETQYF. For the CDR3, the DNA is TGTGCCAGCAGCTCGTACGGGGAGACCCAGTACTTC.

V is TRBV30 and J is TRBJ1-5; TRBD1 matches 8 bases. CDR1 is GTSNPN, CDR2 SVGIG, per germline (reference sequence). CDR3 length: 14 amino acids. V was clipped by 1 base and J by 6 bases; unmatched bases: 5. The CDR3 region is CAWSGQGAGQPQHF. DNA for the CDR3: TGTGCCTGGAGTGGGCAGGGGGCGGGTCAGCCCCAGCATTTT.

This clone was observed once. V usage is TRBV12-5 and J usage is TRBJ2-3; possible D gene TRBD2, 6 bases. The CDR3 is made up of 17 amino acids. CDR1 is LGHNT, CDR2 FRNRAP, per germline. V shed 0 bases and J shed 0 bases, with 13 bases lying between them. The CDR3 DNA sequence: TGTGCTAGTGGTTTGGTCGTAGCGGTCCCTAGCACAGATACGCAGTATTTT. Protein: CASGLVVAVPSTDTQYF. Full variable domain (remainder filled in from reference TRBV12-5 and TRBJ2-3): DARVTQTPRHKVTEMGQEVTMRCQPILGHNTVFWYRQTMMQGLELLAYFRNRAPLDDSGMPKDRFSAEMPDATLATLKIQPSEPRDSAVYFCASGLVVAVPSTDTQYFGPGTRLTVL.

This clone was seen once. This chain connects TRBV27 to TRBJ2-1; 13 bases fit TRBD2. The V segment lost 4 bases and the J segment 9 bases; nucleotides outside the gene matches: 12. The germline V gene encodes CDR1 MNHEY and CDR2 SMNVEV (reference sequence). The CDR3 is made up of 17 amino acids. The CDR3 loop is CASSSGLGLAGLVEQFF. CDR3 nucleotide sequence: TGTGCCAGCAGTTCAGGATTGGGACTAGCGGGATTAGTTGAGCAGTTCTTC.

The V call is TRBV25-1, the J call TRBJ1-1, with 8 positions matching TRBD1. CDR1 is MGHDK and CDR2 is SYGVNS in the germline V gene. J was trimmed by 0 bases and V by 1 base; bases with no gene match: 10. The length of the CDR3 is 18 residues. The DNA for the CDR3 is TGTGCCAGCAGTGAATCGGAGGCAGCAGGGGGCCTGAACACTGAAGCTTTCTTT. It specifies CASSESEAAGGLNTEAFF. The whole variable domain, filled in from reference TRBV25-1 and TRBJ1-1, reads EADIYQTPRYLVIGTGKKITLECSQTMGHDKMYWYQQDPGMELHLIHYSYGVNSTEKGDLSSESTVSRIRTEHFPLTLESARPSHTSQYLCASSESEAAGGLNTEAFFGQGTRLTVV.

This clone showed up just once. The gene calls are TRBV6-5 and TRBJ2-3; 9 nucleotides agree with TRBD2. CDR3 length: 14 residues. Germline V gene sequence: CDR1 MNHEY, CDR2 SVGAGI. J gave up 6 bases and V 10 bases, and 11 bases lay outside the gene matches. DNA of the CDR3: TGTGCCATCCGGTCTAGCGGGAAAGGCGATACGCAGTATTTT. Its translation: CAIRSSGKGDTQYF.

The CDR3 is CASSLVYRGFYGYTF. CDR3 nucleotides: TGTGCCAGCAGCTTAGTGTACAGGGGGTTCTATGGCTACACCTTC. This chain links TRBV11-2 with TRBJ1-2, with 8 bases fitting TRBD1. Trimming took 1 base from V and 4 from J; bases not matched to a gene: 5. Germline V gene data show CDR1 as SGHAT and CDR2 as FQNNGV. CDR3 length: 15 residues.

The CDR3 DNA sequence: TGTGCCAGCTTCTCAGGGGGTGATGGTGAAAAACTGTTTTTT. This encodes CASFSGGDGEKLFF. The chain recombines TRBV6-5 with TRBJ1-4, with 7 bases identical to TRBD1. Germline V CDR1 and CDR2: MNHEY, SVGAGI. The junction had 10 bases not matched to a gene; V was cut back by 8 bases and J by 7 bases. This CDR3 contains 14 residues.

This chain uses TRBV7-3 with TRBJ2-2, with D unresolved. From germline, CDR1 is SGHTA and CDR2 FQGTGA. The CDR3 extends over 12 amino acids. Trimming left V 0 bases short and J 8 bases short, with 4 bases between. CDR3 sequence (DNA): TGTGCCAGCAGCTTAACGGAGGGGGAGCTGTTTTTT. This codes for CASSLTEGELFF. Looking up the rest from reference TRBV7-3 and TRBJ2-2 gives the full variable domain: GAGVSQTPSNKVTEKGKYVELRCDPISGHTALYWYRQSLGQGPEFLIYFQGTGAADDSGLPNDRFFAVRPEGSVSTLKIQRTERGDSAVYLCASSLTEGELFFGEGSRLTVL.

This chain connects TRBV2 to TRBJ2-1; no clear D gene. Germline V gene lookup returns CDR1 SNHLY and CDR2 FYNNEI. CDR3 size: 10 residues. The CDR3 spells CAILTDEQFF. DNA for the CDR3: TGTGCTATACTCACCGATGAGCAGTTCTTC.

This sequence joins TRBV20-1 and TRBJ1-2, with D tentatively TRBD1 (6 bases). Germline values: CDR1 DFQATT, CDR2 SNEGSKA (reference sequence). This CDR3 is built from 11 residues. V lost 5 bases and J 7 bases, leaving 11 bases between the germline ends. CDR3 region: CSAERGGGYTF. CDR3 sequence (DNA): TGCAGTGCTGAGAGGGGGGGTGGCTACACCTTC.

The J gene is TRBJ1-1, the V gene TRBV5-4; TRBD1 agrees at 12 bases. V trimming: 7 bases; J trimming: 4 bases; junction bases outside the gene matches: 2. Germline CDR1 and CDR2: SGHNT and YYREEE (reference sequence). This CDR3 is built from 13 residues. The CDR3 here is CASGDRGPTEAFF. CDR3 sequence (DNA): TGTGCCAGCGGGGACAGGGGGCCCACTGAAGCTTTCTTT.

The chain is built from TRBV14 and TRBJ1-3; D gene unclear. The germline V gene encodes CDR1 SGHDN and CDR2 FVKESK. This CDR3 comprises 14 residues. Trimming left V 2 bases short and J 4 bases short, with 9 bases between. The CDR3 nucleotides read TGTGCCAGCAGCCAACCCGGCAGGGGAAACACCATATATTTT. This codes for CASSQPGRGNTIYF.

This clone was found once. The V gene is TRBV30, the J gene TRBJ2-5; D might be TRBD1 (5 bases). The CDR3 consists of 12 residues. Germline lookup yields CDR1 GTSNPN and CDR2 SVGIG (reference sequence). The V end lost 4 bases, the J end lost 5 bases, and 11 bases lay between the germline ends. CDR3 residues: CAWNSRDETQYF. CDR3 coding DNA: TGTGCCTGGAATAGCAGGGATGAGACCCAGTACTTC.

The chain couples TRBV19 to TRBJ2-1, with D unresolved. Per the germline V gene, CDR1 is LNHDA and CDR2 is SQIVND (reference sequence). The V end lost 5 bases, the J end lost 10 bases, and 9 bases lay between the germline ends. The CDR3 runs 11 residues. CDR3 protein: CASSSSAEQFF. The CDR3 DNA follows: TGTGCCAGTAGTTCCAGCGCCGAGCAGTTCTTC.

This clone has just a few counts. The chain joins TRBV25-1 to TRBJ2-6; D uncertain. CDR3 length equals 13 residues. The V end lost 7 bases, the J end lost 0 bases, and 4 bases lay between the germline ends. Germline V gene sequence: CDR1 MGHDK, CDR2 SYGVNS. This chain's CDR3 is CASMYSGANVLTF. The CDR3 DNA sequence: TGTGCCAGCATGTACTCTGGGGCCAACGTCCTGACTTTC.

The chain carries TRBV5-1 and TRBJ1-6, with 7 bases aligning to TRBD1. This CDR3 is 16 amino acids long. Germline V gene sequence: CDR1 SGHRS, CDR2 YFSETQ. J gave up 7 bases and V 2 bases, and 9 bases lay outside the gene matches. The CDR3 spells CASSFHPGQPNSPLHF. The CDR3 DNA is TGCGCCAGCAGCTTCCATCCGGGACAGCCAAATTCACCCCTCCACTTT.